These T cell receptor beta chains were read from a single sample in a study of beta chain features in type 1 diabetes. TCRdb's copy holds only in-frame clones and misses some; the assay was immunoSEQ multiplex PCR. The table lists 150,000 to 200,000 clones, 10% to 15% of them singletons. The sample taken for sequencing was central memory CD4+ T cells from blood. These receptors all stem from a young woman in good health. Both conserved end residues are part of each CDR3. D genes are given only for firm matches. Size is omitted from some rows. Given values are once, few, many or a class for expanded clones.

size	V	D	J	DNA	CDR3
few	TRBV6-5	.	TRBJ2-6	TGTGCCAGCAGAGAGCTAAGAGCTGGGGCCAACGTCCTGACTTTC	CASRELRAGANVLTF
.	TRBV10-3	.	TRBJ2-1	TGTGCCATCAGCCGAGACGGGGACTCCTACAATGAGCAGTTCTTC	CAISRDGDSYNEQFF
few	TRBV2	TRBD1	TRBJ1-3	TGTGCCAGCAGCTCGACAGGGGGTGATGGAAACACCATATATTTT	CASSSTGGDGNTIYF
few	TRBV29-1	TRBD1	TRBJ1-2	TGCAGCGTCCTGGACAGGGGGGATGGCTACACCTTC	CSVLDRGDGYTF
.	TRBV7-2	.	TRBJ2-6	TGTGCCAGCAGCGAGCGGTTTGACGACTCTGGGGCCAACGTCCTGACTTTC	CASSERFDDSGANVLTF
few	TRBV7-2	TRBD1	TRBJ1-2	TGTGCCAGCAGCTTAGGGGGGACAGGGAATGGCTACACCTTC	CASSLGGTGNGYTF
few	TRBV30	TRBD2	TRBJ2-1	TGTGCCTGGAGTGTGGGACTAGCGGGAGTTTCCTACAATGAGCAGTTCTTC	CAWSVGLAGVSYNEQFF
.	TRBV30	TRBD1	TRBJ1-2	TGTGCCTGGAGTGTACTTAGCGGACAGGGGCCGGGTGGCTACACCTTC	CAWSVLSGQGPGGYTF
.	TRBV6-1	.	TRBJ1-1	TGTGCCAGCAGTCTGACACCTAACACTGAAGCTTTCTTT	CASSLTPNTEAFF
.	TRBV6-9	.	TRBJ1-1	TGTGCCAGCCAAAACAGGTTGGCGAACACTGAAGCTTTCTTT	CASQNRLANTEAFF
.	TRBV7-2	TRBD1	TRBJ1-2	TGTGCCAGCAGCCTAATTGGACAGGGATATGGCTACACCTTC	CASSLIGQGYGYTF
.	TRBV7-2	.	TRBJ2-1	TGTGCCAGCAGCTTATACCAGGGCTACAATGAGCAGTTCTTC	CASSLYQGYNEQFF
few	TRBV20-1	.	TRBJ1-1	TGCAGAGCGGCAGGATACACTGAAGCTTTCTTT	CRAAGYTEAFF
.	TRBV5-1	TRBD2	TRBJ2-3	TGCGCCAGCAGCTGGGGACTAGCGACAGATACGCAGTATTTT	CASSWGLATDTQYF
few	TRBV28	.	TRBJ1-2	TGTGCCAGCAGTTTGGCACCCCTTACGTTCGCCTTC	CASSLAPLTFAF
.	TRBV7-2	TRBD1	TRBJ2-4	TGTGCCAGCAGCTTAGCAAGAGACAGGGGGTACATTCAGTACTTC	CASSLARDRGYIQYF
.	TRBV27	TRBD2	TRBJ2-1	TGTGCCAGCAGTTTACCCGGGGGGTACAATGAGCAGTTCTTC	CASSLPGGYNEQFF
many	TRBV7-9	.	TRBJ1-1	TGTGCCAGCAGTTCCAGGGTTCGGGCTTTCTTT	CASSSRVRAFF
few	TRBV4-1	.	TRBJ1-3	TGCGCCAGCAGCCAAGCGGCGGATTACTCTGGAAACACCATATATTTT	CASSQAADYSGNTIYF
.	TRBV11-1	TRBD1	TRBJ2-1	TGTGCCAGCAGCTACGGACAGGGTGCTGAGCAGTTCTTC	CASSYGQGAEQFF
.	TRBV9	TRBD2	TRBJ2-3	TGTGCCAGCAGCACAGGACTAGCGGGAGGGCGCACAGATACGCAGTATTTT	CASSTGLAGGRTDTQYF
.	TRBV7-2	.	TRBJ2-2	TGTGCCAGCAGCTTAATGAGAGGGGAGCTGTTTTTT	CASSLMRGELFF
.	TRBV5-6	TRBD2	TRBJ2-1	TGTGCCAGCAGCGCAGCGGGAGGAGGGGCCTACAATGAGCAGTTCTTC	CASSAAGGGAYNEQFF
.	TRBV28	TRBD2	TRBJ2-1	TGTGCCAGCAGTTCCCGAGGGACAAGCGGGAGGGGCGTGGTTTCCTACAATGAGCAGTTCTTC	CASSSRGTSGRGVVSYNEQFF
.	TRBV2	.	TRBJ1-5	TGTGCCAGCAGCCCGGGTAATCAGCCCCAGCATTTT	CASSPGNQPQHF
once	TRBV2	.	TRBJ1-5	TGTGCCAGCAGCGAACCCCGAAACAGGGGCAATCAGCCCCAGCATTTT	CASSEPRNRGNQPQHF
.	TRBV6-5	.	TRBJ2-5	TGTGCCAGCAGTACCCCCGAGGTGGCCCAAGAGACCCAGTACTTC	CASSTPEVAQETQYF
.	TRBV2	TRBD1	TRBJ2-5	TGTGCCAGTTGCCGGGACAGGGATGAGACCCAGTACTTC	CASCRDRDETQYF
.	TRBV19	TRBD1	TRBJ2-1	TGTGCCAGTAGTTCTCACCGGGACAGGGGCAACAATGAGCAGTTCTTC	CASSSHRDRGNNEQFF
.	TRBV28	TRBD1	TRBJ2-4	TGTGCCAGCAGTTTAAGGAGACAGGGTAACATTCAGTACTTC	CASSLRRQGNIQYF
.	TRBV19	TRBD1	TRBJ2-2	TGTGCCAGTAGTGGACAGGGGAACACCGGGGAGCTGTTTTTT	CASSGQGNTGELFF
.	TRBV10-2	TRBD2	TRBJ2-5	TGCGCCAGCTCTCGAATGTTGGCGGGAGCGACAGAGACCCAGTACTTC	CASSRMLAGATETQYF
few	TRBV10-3	.	TRBJ2-7	TGTGCCTCCACCAAAGGGGCGGAATTGGGCTACGAGCAGTACTTC	CASTKGAELGYEQYF
few	TRBV7-3	TRBD1	TRBJ2-1	TGTGCCAGCAGCTCCCAGACAGGGGGCAATGAGCAGTTCTTC	CASSSQTGGNEQFF
.	TRBV30	TRBD1	TRBJ2-7	TGTGCCTGGAGTGTTCACAGGGGCTACGAGCAGTACTTC	CAWSVHRGYEQYF
few	TRBV15	.	TRBJ1-3	TGTGCCACCAGCAGAGATGGCCGAGGGGGAAACACCATATATTTT	CATSRDGRGGNTIYF
.	TRBV7-2	TRBD2	TRBJ2-2	TGTGCCAGCAGCCTGACTAGCGGGAGGGCGTCCGGGGAGCTGTTTTTT	CASSLTSGRASGELFF
few	TRBV19	TRBD2	TRBJ2-1	TGTGCCAGTAGTCCCCGGGGACTAGCGGGAGGCTATGAGCAGTTCTTC	CASSPRGLAGGYEQFF
.	TRBV2	TRBD1	TRBJ1-5	TGTGCCAGCAGATGGGACAGCTCGGGGCAGCCCCAGCATTTT	CASRWDSSGQPQHF
few	TRBV15	TRBD1	TRBJ2-7	TGTGCCACCAGCAGGCCCGGGACAGGGGGGTACGAGCAGTACTTC	CATSRPGTGGYEQYF
few	TRBV7-2	TRBD2	TRBJ2-7	TGTGCCAGCAGCTTATGGGCGGGGACTAGCGGTTACGAGCAGTACTTC	CASSLWAGTSGYEQYF
few	TRBV9	.	TRBJ1-2	TGTGCCAGCAGCGCCTGGCAGGTTGGAGGCTACACCTTC	CASSAWQVGGYTF
few	TRBV30	.	TRBJ2-1	TGTGCCTGGAGTAGAGGCAATCATGAGCAGTTCTTC	CAWSRGNHEQFF
.	TRBV9	.	TRBJ1-1	TGTGCCAGCAGCTCTACTATACTGAACACTGAAGCTTTCTTT	CASSSTILNTEAFF
few	TRBV18	.	TRBJ2-5	TGTGCCAGCTCCCTGGACAGCCAAGAGACCCAGTACTTC	CASSLDSQETQYF
few	TRBV7-8	.	TRBJ2-1	TGTGCCAGCAGCCCCGTCGGGGGGCGGTTAGGGTACAATGAGCAGTTCTTC	CASSPVGGRLGYNEQFF
few	TRBV14	.	TRBJ1-2	TGTGCCAGCAGCCTAAGAGGTGGGGGCTACACCTTC	CASSLRGGGYTF
.	TRBV11-2	.	TRBJ1-1	TGTGCCAGCAGCCTATCGGGAGCTATCATGAACACTGAAGCTTTCTTT	CASSLSGAIMNTEAFF
.	TRBV2	TRBD1	TRBJ2-7	TGTGCCAGCAGTAACGGACAGGGGGCTATATACGAGCAGTACTTC	CASSNGQGAIYEQYF
few	TRBV5-1	TRBD2	TRBJ2-1	TGCGCCAGCAGCTCGGCTAGCGGGCTTTACAATGAGCAGTTCTTC	CASSSASGLYNEQFF
few	TRBV6-6	.	TRBJ1-2	TGTGCCAGCAGCCCGACAGCTAACTATGGCTACACCTTC	CASSPTANYGYTF
.	TRBV13	TRBD1	TRBJ1-1	TGTGCCAGCAGTTTCGGACAGGGCCTCCGCCTGGGAGCTTTCTTT	CASSFGQGLRLGAFF
few	TRBV9	.	TRBJ1-4	TGTGCCAGCAGCGTCGGGGGGCATAAGGAAAAACTGTTTTTT	CASSVGGHKEKLFF
few	TRBV30	TRBD1	TRBJ1-4	TGTGCCTGGGAGGTACAGGGGAGTGAAAAACTGTTTTTT	CAWEVQGSEKLFF
.	TRBV7-2	TRBD1	TRBJ2-1	TGTGCCAGCAGCTTAGGGGGACAGGGGGCTTCCGGGGAGCAGTTCTTC	CASSLGGQGASGEQFF
.	TRBV5-1	.	TRBJ2-1	TGCGCCAGCAGTAAGATGGGAGGAAACAATGAGCAGTTCTTC	CASSKMGGNNEQFF
once	TRBV28	.	TRBJ1-1	TGTGCCACCGACAGGAGACCGAACACTGAAGCTTTCTTT	CATDRRPNTEAFF